This TCR beta chain stems from a study of OX40 agonist ivuxolimab in advanced cancers. As for the study in general: Head and neck, renal cell, melanoma or hepatocellular carcinoma were the cancers that dose-escalation patients had. Study-level points and caveats: Dosing at 0.1 to 3.0 mg/kg was accompanied by clonal expansion of CD4+ and CD8+ blood T cells by week 6. CD8+ T cells were the subset that, on average, had more expanded clones than CD4+.

CDR1 is MDHEN and CDR2 is SYDVKM in the germline V gene. This CDR3 comprises 11 residues. Sequencing was performed with immunoSEQ multiplex PCR; in TCRdb, only in-frame clones are kept and a portion is missing. The table lists roughly 100,000 clones, roughly 93% of them singletons, with around 0.28% in the top ten. On this clone itself: Antigen unknown. Sequence at one end of the junction differs from germline and may be a read error.

This TCR was sampled from an adult with an advanced solid tumor such as melanoma, head and neck, liver or kidney cancer. The chain couples TRBV28 to TRBJ2-1, with D unresolved. The sample here was CD4+ or CD8+ T cells sorted from blood, taken in a trial of the OX40 agonist ivuxolimab. CDR3 loop: CASSWANEQFF. Written as DNA, the CDR3 is TGTGCCAGTAGTTGGGCCAATGAGCAGTTCTTC.